Presented here are 2 T cell receptor beta chains from one specimen sequenced in a study of T-cell reconstitution after alpha-beta-depleted transplantation in children. Preparing the TCRbeta library involved the use of unique molecular identifiers. TCRdb recomputed calls from the PCR reads with MiXCR, one row per CDR3 protein. Of some 550,000 distinct CDR3 sequences listed, around 17% are singletons. The material sequenced was PBMCs from the stem cell graft donor, taken from the stem cell graft. The receptors were gathered from a human donor who donated a stem cell graft to a child with acute lymphoblastic leukemia.

This clonotype was seen at least ten times. The chain combines TRBV19 with TRBJ2-1; possibly TRBD2 for D (5 bases). Germline V lookup: CDR1 LNHDA, CDR2 SQIVND (reference sequence). CDR3 length: 15 residues. Trimming removed 3 bases at V and 7 bases at J, with 16 bases between. CDR3 sequence reads: CASSIDLGELNEQFF. In nucleotides, the CDR3 is TGTGCCAGTAGTATTGATCTCGGGGAACTTAATGAGCAGTTCTTC.

At least ten counts were recorded for this clonotype. The genes are TRBV7-9 and TRBJ1-6; maybe TRBD1 (5 bases). CDR3 length equals 12 residues. Germline CDR1 and CDR2: SEHNR and FQNEAQ (reference sequence). V was trimmed by 5 bases and J by 9 bases, leaving 8 bases between them. CDR3: CASSLRGSPLHF. In nucleotides, the CDR3 is TGTGCCAGCAGCCTGAGGGGTTCACCCCTCCACTTT.